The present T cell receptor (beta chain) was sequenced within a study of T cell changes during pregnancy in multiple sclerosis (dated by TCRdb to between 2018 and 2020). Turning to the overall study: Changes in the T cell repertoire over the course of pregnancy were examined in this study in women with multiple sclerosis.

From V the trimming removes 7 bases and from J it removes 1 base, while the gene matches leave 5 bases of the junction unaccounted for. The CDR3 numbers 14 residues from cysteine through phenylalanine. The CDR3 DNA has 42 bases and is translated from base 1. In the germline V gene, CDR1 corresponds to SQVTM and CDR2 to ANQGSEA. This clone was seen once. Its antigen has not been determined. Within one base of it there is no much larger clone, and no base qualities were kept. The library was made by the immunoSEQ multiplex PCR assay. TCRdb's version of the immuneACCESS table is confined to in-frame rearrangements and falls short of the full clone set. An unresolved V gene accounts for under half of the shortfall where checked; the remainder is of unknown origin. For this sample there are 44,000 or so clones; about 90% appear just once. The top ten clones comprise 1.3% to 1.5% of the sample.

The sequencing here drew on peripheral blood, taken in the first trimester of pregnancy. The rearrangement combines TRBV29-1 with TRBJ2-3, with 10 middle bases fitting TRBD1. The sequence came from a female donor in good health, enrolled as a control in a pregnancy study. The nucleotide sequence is TGCAGCGGAACCGGGACAGGGGGCACAGATACGCAGTATTTT. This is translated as CSGTGTGGTDTQYF.